In its sample, the clone carrying this TCR beta chain was seen a few times. The antigen remains undetermined. The sample is drawn from a study of T cells after yellow fever vaccination. Study-wide findings and caveats: Primary-vaccination clones mostly resurfaced post-booster (nearly 97% CD4, more than 80% CD8). Any FACS-sorted repertoire could hold abundant clonotypes that contaminate it from the bulk population.

TCRdb re-called the 5' RACE reads with MiXCR, one entry per CDR3 protein. This table has about 310,000 distinct CDR3 sequences, 3.6% appearing once. Germline V gene data show CDR1 as LNHDA and CDR2 as SQIVND (reference sequence). With V trimmed by 6 bases and J by 2 bases, 1 base remained unmatched. The CDR3 is 16 amino acids. This sample comprised PBMCs, obtained on the day of the yellow fever booster vaccination. The receptor comes from a young man who received the YFV17D yellow fever vaccine. The V call is TRBV19, the J call TRBJ2-1; 16 positions agree with TRBD2. The CDR3 reads CASRGLAGGPYNEQFF. The CDR3 nucleotides read TGTGCCAGTAGGGGACTAGCGGGGGGGCCCTACAATGAGCAGTTCTTC.